This entry lists 10 T cell receptor beta chains sequenced from one sample in a study of Ad26.COV2.S vaccination and SARS-CoV-2 variants (dated by TCRdb to about 2021). This specimen's treatment or condition label, per the study, means: 19 received Ad26.COV2.S at low or high dose, single or two shots; several received placebo; per-sample allocation not given. For vaccine and placebo recipients, the sequenced repertoires came from samples collected on day 63 after the first injection. Library construction relied on the immunoSEQ multiplex PCR assay. TCRdb took this table from immuneACCESS and kept in-frame rearrangements with V and J called. Such tables lack part of the clones; where checked against another copy, unresolved V genes explain under half of the gap, and the rest is unexplained. The table for this sample lists about 320,000 clones; 70% to 90% of them were counted only once. The top ten clones comprise approximately 2% of the sample.

Sequencing was performed on peripheral blood, taken in a trial of Ad26.COV2.S vaccine versus placebo. The receptors derive from a person aged 18 to 59 who received the Ad26.COV2.S COVID-19 vaccine or a placebo.

V is TRBV18 and J is TRBJ2-6; D uncertain. The CDR3 covers 16 residues. Germline CDR1 and CDR2: KGHSH and LQKENI. The V end was cut by 1 base, the J end by 0 bases, with 7 bases between. The CDR3 spells CASSPLVVSGANVLTF. The CDR3 DNA is TGTGCCAGCTCACCACTGGTGGTCTCTGGGGCCAACGTCCTGACTTTC. Using reference TRBV18 and TRBJ2-6 for the parts outside the CDR3, the full variable domain is NAGVMQNPRHLVRRRGQEARLRCSPMKGHSHVYWYRQLPEEGLKFMVYLQKENIIDESGMPKERFSAEFPKEGPSILRIQQVVRGDSAAYFCASSPLVVSGANVLTFGAGSRLTVL.

V gene TRBV7-5 combines with J gene TRBJ2-1; the table's D call TRBD1 went unverified against the DNA. TRBV7-5 represents a pseudogene. The CDR3 loop spans 14 amino acids. CDR3 in amino acids: CVRSLGAGNNEQFF. DNA for the CDR3: TGTGTCAGAAGCTTAGGGGCAGGGAATAATGAGCAGTTCTTC.

The chain links TRBV7-8 to TRBJ2-7; 10 positions agree with TRBD1. After removal of 5 bases from V and 1 base from J, the junction contained 8 bases not matched to a gene. Germline lookup yields CDR1 SGHVS and CDR2 FQNEAQ. There are 16 residues in the CDR3. Here the CDR3 reads CASSIRGTGVSYEQYF. CDR3 bases: TGTGCCAGCAGCATTCGAGGGACAGGGGTTTCCTACGAGCAGTACTTC.

Here the CDR3 reads CASSGFVLGGYNEQFF. DNA for the CDR3: TGTGCCAGTAGTGGGTTTGTGTTAGGGGGCTACAATGAGCAGTTCTTC. This chain links TRBV19 with TRBJ2-1, with D possibly matching TRBD1 (6 bases). Germline lookup yields CDR1 LNHDA and CDR2 SQIVND (reference sequence). CDR3 length: 16 amino acids. V was clipped by 5 bases and J by 3 bases, with 17 bases between them. Full variable domain (remainder filled in from reference TRBV19 and TRBJ2-1): DGGITQSPKYLFRKEGQNVTLSCEQNLNHDAMYWYRQDPGQGLRLIYYSQIVNDFQKGDIAEGYSVSREKKESFPLTVTSAQKNPTAFYLCASSGFVLGGYNEQFFGPGTRLTVL.

This chain uses TRBV5-8 with TRBJ1-6, with D perhaps matching TRBD1 (6 bases). The V and J ends lost 2 bases and 5 bases respectively, with 14 bases between them. There are 16 residues in the CDR3. Germline CDR1 is SGHTS and CDR2 is YDEGEE. The CDR3 DNA follows: TGTGCCAGCAGCTTACAGGGTACCCGTAATAATTCACCCCTCCACTTT. Translation gives CASSLQGTRNNSPLHF.

The chain recombines TRBV7-9 with TRBJ2-3; 9 nucleotides align to TRBD1. J lost 5 bases, V lost 5 bases, and 5 bases had no gene match. CDR1 SEHNR and CDR2 FQNEAQ come from the germline V gene (reference sequence). The CDR3 sequence is 14 residues long. The CDR3 bases are TGTGCCAGCAGCAAGGGACAGGGTGGAGATACGCAGTATTTT. As protein: CASSKGQGGDTQYF.

V is TRBV5-4 and J is TRBJ2-2; 7 nucleotides agree with TRBD1. Trimming took 4 bases from V and 1 from J; bases not matched to a gene: 10. The length of the CDR3 is 17 residues. CDR1 and CDR2 from the germline V gene are SGHNT and YYREEE (reference sequence). CDR3 in amino acids: CASSPDPTGKNTGELFF. CDR3 sequence (DNA): TGTGCCAGCAGCCCGGATCCGACAGGGAAGAACACCGGGGAGCTGTTTTTT.

This clone was detected only once. Here the CDR3 reads CASSTGTGPLNTEAFF. The DNA of the CDR3 is TGTGCCAGTAGTACGGGGACAGGGCCTCTGAACACTGAAGCTTTCTTT. The V call is TRBV19, the J call TRBJ1-1; 9 positions match TRBD1. The V segment lost 4 bases and the J segment 0 bases; nucleotides outside the gene matches: 6. CDR1 is LNHDA, CDR2 SQIVND, per germline (reference sequence). The CDR3 spans 16 residues.

This rearrangement joins TRBV3-1 (or the pseudogene TRBV3-2) to TRBJ2-1; TRBD2 matches 9 bases. The CDR3 covers 17 residues. Trimming at V came to 2 bases and at J to 3 bases, leaving 8 bases not matched to a gene. Germline V gives CDR1 LGHDT, CDR2 YNNKEL (reference sequence). CDR3 loop: CASSQPVLAGLYNEQFF. The CDR3 DNA sequence: TGTGCCAGCAGCCAACCAGTCCTAGCGGGGCTCTACAATGAGCAGTTCTTC.

This chain connects TRBV6-5 to TRBJ1-2, with a possible D match to TRBD1 (6 bases). V lost 6 bases, J lost 4 bases, and 9 bases lay in between. Per germline, CDR1 MNHEY and CDR2 SVGAGI. This CDR3 has 12 amino acids. The CDR3 region is CASRRGGYGYTF. For the CDR3, the DNA is TGTGCCAGCAGGAGAGGGGGCTATGGCTACACCTTC.